These T cell receptor beta chains were read from a single sample in a study of blood T cell repertoires in COVID-19. Profiling relied on immunoSEQ multiplex PCR, and the TCRdb table lists in-frame clones only, not all of them. The sample includes roughly 200,000 clones, approximately 80% of them seen just once. The sequenced sample consisted of PBMCs or T cells enriched from blood (not recorded which). These receptor sequences come from a man aged 35-49 years who had recovered from COVID-19. The conserved cysteine and the conserved F or W are not part of the CDR3 here.

cdr3_aa	v_call	j_call
ASSLTGTGVSYEQY	TRBV28	TRBJ2-7
ASSQVLPGGPSTEAF	TRBV4-3	TRBJ1-1
ASSLGWQGITEAF	TRBV5-1	TRBJ1-1
ASSRDGQQETQY	TRBV5-1	TRBJ2-5
ATSDFRGGTGELF	TRBV24-1	TRBJ2-2
ASSQDGSGRPYNEQF	TRBV4-3	TRBJ2-1
ASSEASGRLTGELF	TRBV2	TRBJ2-2
ASSRGGLRTEAF	TRBV6-5	TRBJ1-1
ASSLTGASGQYEQY	TRBV5-1	TRBJ2-7
ASSQTGYYGYT	TRBV3-1/TRBV3-2	TRBJ1-2
ASTPLTVNEQF	TRBV28	TRBJ2-1
ASSQGPGGRKLF	TRBV3-1/TRBV3-2	TRBJ2-2
ASSQGTDQPQH	TRBV7-9	TRBJ1-5
ATSRDRRVRQLTDTQY	TRBV15	TRBJ2-3
ASSDWRERAPSNPGYQSDTQY	TRBV2	TRBJ2-3
ASSPAGQGAGNEQF	TRBV18	TRBJ2-1